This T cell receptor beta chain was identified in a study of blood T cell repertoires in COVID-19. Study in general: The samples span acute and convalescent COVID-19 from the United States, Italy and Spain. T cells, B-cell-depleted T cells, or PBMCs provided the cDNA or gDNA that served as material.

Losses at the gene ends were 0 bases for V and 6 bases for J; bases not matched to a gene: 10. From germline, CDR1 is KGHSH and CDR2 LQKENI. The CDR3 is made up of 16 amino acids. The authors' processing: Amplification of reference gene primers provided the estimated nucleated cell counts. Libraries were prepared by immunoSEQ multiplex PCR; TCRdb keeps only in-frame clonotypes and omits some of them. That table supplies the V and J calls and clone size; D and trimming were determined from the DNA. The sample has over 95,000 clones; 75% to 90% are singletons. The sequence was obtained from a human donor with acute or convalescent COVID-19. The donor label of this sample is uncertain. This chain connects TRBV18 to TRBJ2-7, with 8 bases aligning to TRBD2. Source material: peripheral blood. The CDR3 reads CASSPPFSGSLGEQYF. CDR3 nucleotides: TGTGCCAGCTCACCACCGTTCAGCGGGAGCCTGGGCGAGCAGTACTTC.